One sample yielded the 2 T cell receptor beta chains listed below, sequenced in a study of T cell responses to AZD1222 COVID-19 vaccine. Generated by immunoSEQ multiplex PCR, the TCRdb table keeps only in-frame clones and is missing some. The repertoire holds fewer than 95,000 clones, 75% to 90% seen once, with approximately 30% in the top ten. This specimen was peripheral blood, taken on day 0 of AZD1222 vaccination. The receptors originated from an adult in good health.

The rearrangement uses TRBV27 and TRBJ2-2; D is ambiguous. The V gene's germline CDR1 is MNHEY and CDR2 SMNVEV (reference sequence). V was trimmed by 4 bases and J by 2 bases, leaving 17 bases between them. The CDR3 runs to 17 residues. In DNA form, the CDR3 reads TGTGCCAGCAGTTCCACCGCCCGAGGCTTAAACACCGGGGAGCTGTTTTTT. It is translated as CASSSTARGLNTGELFF.

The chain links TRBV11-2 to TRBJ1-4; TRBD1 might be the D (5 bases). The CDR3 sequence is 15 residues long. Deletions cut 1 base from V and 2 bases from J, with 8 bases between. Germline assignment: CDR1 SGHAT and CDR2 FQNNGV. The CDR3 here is CASSLVGVTNEKLFF. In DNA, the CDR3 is TGTGCCAGCAGCTTAGTGGGGGTTACTAATGAAAAACTGTTTTTT. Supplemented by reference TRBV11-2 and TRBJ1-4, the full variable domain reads EAGVAQSPRYKIIEKRQSVAFWCNPISGHATLYWYQQILGQGPKLLIQFQNNGVVDDSQLPKDRFSAERLKGVDSTLKIQPAKLEDSAVYLCASSLVGVTNEKLFFGSGTQLSVL.